This T cell receptor (beta chain) was found in a study of radiation and T cells in renal cell carcinoma (dated by TCRdb to about 2020). In the study overall: Samples were obtained from a clinical trial, in which 15 Gy stereotactic body radiation therapy was delivered to primary renal cell carcinomas and nephrectomy was performed 4 weeks later. TCR beta sequencing covered approximately 50 samples in total, comprising around 26 tumors and some 27 peripheral blood samples. A total of 4 million to 5 million unique CDR3 nucleotide sequences, encoding 2.5 million to 3 million unique CDR3 amino acid sequences, were found across all 50 or so samples. General findings and caveats noted by the study authors: The single-armed trial design could not address effects of radiation dose or scheduling on the TCR repertoire. Tracking of blood repertoire dynamics stopped at less than five weeks after treatment, with no follow-up past that point. Because no pretreatment tumor biopsies were available, whether clonotypes were present in the tumor at baseline could not be determined. In blood, the top tumor clonotypes increased between baseline and 2 weeks post-radiation and then shrank by 4 weeks, which suggests that tumor-resident clones expanded only transiently.

TCR beta libraries were generated from genomic DNA with the immunoSEQ kit, following the manufacturer's recommendations. To prepare the libraries, a first multiplex PCR with proprietary primers was run, followed by a second PCR that added unique barcodes, and a bead cleanup was done after each round. A positive control reaction and a negative control reaction, both provided in the kit, were run with every batch of samples. The final libraries were assessed on an Agilent 4200 TapeStation D1000 ScreenTape, pooled by volume, and quantified by qPCR. Sequencing was performed on an Illumina NextSeq500 with a MidOutput 150-cycle cartridge, and 156 Read1 and 15 Index1 cycles were run with kit custom primers. The pooled library was loaded at 0.8 to 1 pM, and roughly 20% PhiX control was spiked in. In the paper's pipeline: The vendor-processed data were analyzed in R, and a clonotype was defined as all T cells that share the same CDR3 nucleotide sequence. For clone abundance analyses, frequencies were normalized to the 10,000 most abundant clones in each sample. Public T cell clones, which averaged fewer than five per sample, were removed prior to analysis. An abundance difference of at least 32-fold between compartments was the criterion for calling clonotypes tumor-enriched or baseline blood-enriched. Clonotypes expanded or contracted between blood time points were identified with a beta-binomial differential abundance model. Similarity between tumor and blood repertoires was quantified using the Baroni-Urbani and Buser coefficient, and groups were compared with two-tailed Wilcoxon tests in R. The table was pulled from immuneACCESS by TCRdb, which kept in-frame rearrangements only. Such tables lose some clones; where checked, under half of the loss comes from unresolved V genes, and the rest has no known cause. V and J calls plus clone size are reproduced from that table; the DNA served to infer D and trimming. This sample is represented by 60,000 to 80,000 clones; about 80% of them were singletons. The ten most abundant clones make up 5.8% of the sample.

This clone showed up just a few times. Its binding antigen is unknown. The input lacks base qualities; no much larger clone sits a single base away. The time point tag for this specimen amounts to: blood 2 weeks post-SBRT. The treatment or condition label for this specimen denotes: 15 Gy SBRT to primary tumor, nephrectomy 4 weeks later. Serial peripheral blood from radiation-treated patients was sampled at baseline, 2 weeks and 4 weeks after SBRT to track tumor-enriched clonotypes. Every patient had renal cell carcinoma of clear cell pathology. Genomic DNA for TCR sequencing was prepared using the QIAamp DNA Blood Mini Kit (Qiagen). The analyses included just those samples that passed every quality control check. V loses 1 base of germline sequence and J loses 2 bases, and the interval between the two ends is 8 bases. The germline V gene (reference sequence) sets CDR1 to LNHNV and CDR2 to YYDKDF. Inclusive of the bounding cysteine and phenylalanine, the CDR3 is 14 residues long. Only the CDR3 DNA stays, 42 bases, in frame from base 1.

The material was blood, obtained from a patient whose treatment included radiotherapy and nephrectomy. This receptor was taken from a man aged 55-75 years with renal cell carcinoma. The rearranged chain carries TRBV15 and TRBJ2-5; too little of a D gene remains to name it. The DNA sequence is TGTGCCACCAGCAGAGTGCCAGCTCAAGAGACCCAGTACTTC. The resulting protein is CATSRVPAQETQYF. Reference TRBV15 and TRBJ2-5 genes cover what lies past the CDR3, so the full variable domain is DAMVIQNPRYQVTQFGKPVTLSCSQTLNHNVMYWYQQKSSQAPKLLFHYYDKDFNNEADTPDNFQSRRPNTSFCFLDIRSPGLGDTAMYLCATSRVPAQETQYFGPGTRLLVL.